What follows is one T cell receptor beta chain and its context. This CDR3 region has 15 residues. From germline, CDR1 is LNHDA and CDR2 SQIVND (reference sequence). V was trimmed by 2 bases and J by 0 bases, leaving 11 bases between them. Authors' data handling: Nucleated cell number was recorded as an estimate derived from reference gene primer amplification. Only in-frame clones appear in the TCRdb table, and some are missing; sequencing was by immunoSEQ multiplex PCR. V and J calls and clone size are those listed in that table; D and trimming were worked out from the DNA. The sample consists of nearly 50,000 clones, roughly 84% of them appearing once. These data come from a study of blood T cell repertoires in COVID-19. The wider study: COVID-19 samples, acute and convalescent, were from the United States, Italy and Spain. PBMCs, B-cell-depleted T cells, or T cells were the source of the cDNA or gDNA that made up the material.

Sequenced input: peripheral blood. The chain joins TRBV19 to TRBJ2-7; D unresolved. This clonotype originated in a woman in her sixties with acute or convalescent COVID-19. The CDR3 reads CASSITVADSYEQYF. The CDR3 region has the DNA TGTGCCAGTAGTATAACGGTAGCTGACTCCTACGAGCAGTACTTC.